The rows below give T cell receptor beta chains drawn from one sample of a study of blood T cell repertoires in COVID-19. Clones were read by immunoSEQ multiplex PCR, and TCRdb kept only the in-frame ones, dropping some. The profile covers fewer than 200,000 clones, with 80% to 90% appearing a single time and 6% to 9% taken by the ten largest. Sequenced material: peripheral blood. The origin of the receptors is a man in his forties who had recovered from COVID-19. Both conserved end residues are trimmed from each CDR3. The order of the fields is CDR3 protein, V gene.

CDR3: SVVTGIGAF; V: TRBV29-1
CDR3: SGRTGVGETQY; V: TRBV29-1
CDR3: ASGLSEGTQY; V: TRBV12-5
CDR3: ASSDRGNSYEQY; V: TRBV18
CDR3: ASSAGLDSYEQY; V: TRBV7-9
CDR3: ASSVGIPGELF; V: TRBV2
CDR3: ASSQDRGPGNTIY; V: TRBV18
CDR3: ASSIPGTALGNTIY; V: TRBV19
CDR3: ASSERQGATYEQY; V: TRBV6-1
CDR3: ASSPNGHYTEAF; V: TRBV19
CDR3: ASSLVGGGSGNTIY; V: TRBV5-6
CDR3: ASSSGGDEQF; V: TRBV3-1/TRBV3-2
CDR3: ASSFMRNTIY; V: TRBV7-2
CDR3: ASSSGQTIQETQY; V: TRBV7-2
CDR3: ASSTQGAGNTIY; V: TRBV28
CDR3: ASSAGQGEGEKLF; V: TRBV4-3
CDR3: SASNRVTDTQY; V: TRBV20-1
CDR3: ASSGENRADTQY; V: TRBV5-4
CDR3: ASSPTGAREPQH; V: TRBV6-5
CDR3: ASSPRDRGEQY; V: TRBV7-9
CDR3: ASSLNTEAF; V: TRBV5-6
CDR3: AWTSTGGDTQY; V: TRBV30
CDR3: ATSDLQPDTGELF; V: TRBV24-1
CDR3: SADRGYERYT; V: TRBV29-1
CDR3: ASSWAGEWTYEQY; V: TRBV9
CDR3: ASSPSSGATYEQY; V: TRBV5-4
CDR3: SVPRQGDMNTEAF; V: TRBV29-1
CDR3: ASSFGQGYYEQY; V: TRBV11-2
CDR3: ASSEVRWETGPQPQH; V: TRBV6-1
CDR3: ASSLGVSYEQY; V: TRBV7-2
CDR3: ASSPPTSGRRLSSLEQY; V: TRBV18
CDR3: ASSPLDRAGTNEKLF; V: TRBV4-2
CDR3: ASSRDQGNNSPLH; V: TRBV5-1
CDR3: ASSIGGHPEKLF; V: TRBV19
CDR3: ASSFGAGKETQY; V: TRBV5-8
CDR3: ASSPGLAGGREQF; V: TRBV7-7
CDR3: ASSSLQAGELF; V: TRBV27
CDR3: ASSLLLQLGLRSSYEQY; V: TRBV28
CDR3: ASSSPPGNYGYT; V: TRBV7-2
CDR3: ASSLSRDYEQY; V: TRBV5-1
CDR3: ASSRVTSYEQY; V: TRBV12-3/TRBV12-4
CDR3: ASSAGTGTEQY; V: TRBV12-3/TRBV12-4
CDR3: SARTGYGYT; V: TRBV20-1
CDR3: ASNNGNTIY; V: TRBV5-1